The 10 T cell receptor beta chains below all came from one sample that was sequenced in a study of blood T cell repertoires in COVID-19. Assay: immunoSEQ multiplex PCR; the TCRdb copy retains only in-frame clones and omits some. The sample holds fewer than 500,000 clones, roughly 90% seen once. Material for sequencing was PBMCs or T cells enriched from blood (not recorded which). The receptor set was obtained from a woman aged 18-30 years who had recovered from COVID-19.

Turning to this clone: The same CDR3 can be traced to other DNA sequences in this sample. The chain joins TRBV6-5 to TRBJ1-5; 9 positions agree with TRBD1. Trimming cost V 11 bases and J 4 bases; bases outside gene matches: 3. The germline V gene has CDR1 MNHEY and CDR2 SVGAGI. The CDR3 length is 12 residues. This CDR3 is CAADRGNQPQHF. DNA for the CDR3: TGTGCCGCAGACAGGGGGAATCAGCCCCAGCATTTT.

The V call is TRBV19, the J call TRBJ2-7, with TRBD2 matching 8 bases. The junction had 10 bases not matched to a gene; V was cut back by 5 bases and J by 4 bases. Germline loops: CDR1 LNHDA, CDR2 SQIVND (reference sequence). This CDR3 is 15 amino acids long. This chain's CDR3 is CASSPGGVLRYEQYF. As DNA, the CDR3 is TGTGCCAGTAGTCCCGGGGGGGTCCTGCGGTACGAGCAGTACTTC. The full variable domain, in which reference TRBV19 and TRBJ2-7 provide the parts outside the CDR3, is DGGITQSPKYLFRKEGQNVTLSCEQNLNHDAMYWYRQDPGQGLRLIYYSQIVNDFQKGDIAEGYSVSREKKESFPLTVTSAQKNPTAFYLCASSPGGVLRYEQYFGPGTRLTVT.

The chain joins TRBV2 to TRBJ1-6, with D possibly matching TRBD1 (5 bases). Per germline, CDR1 SNHLY and CDR2 FYNNEI. V gave up 5 bases and J gave up 6 bases, with 14 bases separating them. There are 15 residues in the CDR3. The CDR3 DNA is TGTGCCAGCAGTCGGACACTCATCGGTAATTCACCCCTCCACTTT. Protein sequence: CASSRTLIGNSPLHF.

The J gene is TRBJ1-1, the V gene TRBV11-2; no firm D call. The CDR3 runs 15 residues. In germline, CDR1 is SGHAT, CDR2 FQNNGV. Between the trimmed V and J ends, which lost 3 bases and 0 bases, there was a span of 11 bases. The CDR3 DNA follows: TGTGCCAGCAGCTTCGGTAGAGGCATGAACACTGAAGCTTTCTTT. This sequence encodes CASSFGRGMNTEAFF.

This sequence joins TRBV5-6 and TRBJ1-1; D is undetermined. Germline CDR1 SGHDT, CDR2 YYEEEE. The CDR3 sequence is 14 residues long. The ends were cut back, 3 bases at V and 3 bases at J, with 12 bases in the middle. The chain's CDR3 is CASSSTGDHTEAFF. The CDR3 DNA follows: TGTGCCAGCAGCTCCACCGGGGATCACACTGAAGCTTTCTTT.

V gene TRBV2 combines with J gene TRBJ2-4; 11 bases match TRBD2. The V gene's germline CDR1 is SNHLY and CDR2 FYNNEI. This CDR3 contains 12 residues. V was clipped by 7 bases and J by 13 bases; unmatched bases: 6. The CDR3 nucleotides are TGTGCCAGCACCCTGGGACTAGCGGAACAGTACTTC. As protein: CASTLGLAEQYF.

The chain joins TRBV10-3 to TRBJ2-5; 7 bases are a match to TRBD1. The CDR3 is 13 residues long. V shed 5 bases, J shed 3 bases, and the junction held 3 bases outside the gene matches. From germline, CDR1 is ENHRY and CDR2 SYGVKD. This CDR3 reads CAISQGVEETQYF. The CDR3 DNA reads TGTGCCATCAGTCAGGGGGTGGAAGAGACCCAGTACTTC.

The rearrangement links TRBV6-1 to TRBJ1-5; TRBD1 matches 10 bases. The CDR3 runs 17 residues. Per the germline V gene, CDR1 is MNHNS and CDR2 is SASEGT. V gave up 4 bases and J gave up 5 bases; unmatched junction bases: 11. The CDR3 region is CASSGRTGGVSDQPQHF. CDR3 bases: TGTGCCAGCAGTGGTCGGACAGGGGGGGTCTCAGATCAGCCCCAGCATTTT.

The chain joins TRBV16 to TRBJ1-2, with 8 nucleotides matching TRBD1. Looked up from germline, CDR1 is KGHSY and CDR2 is FQNENV. This CDR3 region has 14 residues. V gave up 3 bases and J gave up 6 bases; unmatched junction bases: 6. CDR3 sequence: CASSHRTGRDGYTF. In DNA form, the CDR3 reads TGTGCCAGCAGCCATAGGACAGGGAGGGATGGCTACACCTTC.

The CDR3 is CASSQGSRDTEAFF. Here the CDR3 DNA reads TGTGCCAGCAGCCAGGGTTCTCGGGACACTGAAGCTTTCTTT. The rearrangement links TRBV28 to TRBJ1-1; possibly TRBD1 for D (5 bases). The CDR3 spans 14 residues. Trimming took off 6 bases at V and 3 bases at J, with 14 bases between the two ends. Germline CDR1 and CDR2: MDHEN and SYDVKM.